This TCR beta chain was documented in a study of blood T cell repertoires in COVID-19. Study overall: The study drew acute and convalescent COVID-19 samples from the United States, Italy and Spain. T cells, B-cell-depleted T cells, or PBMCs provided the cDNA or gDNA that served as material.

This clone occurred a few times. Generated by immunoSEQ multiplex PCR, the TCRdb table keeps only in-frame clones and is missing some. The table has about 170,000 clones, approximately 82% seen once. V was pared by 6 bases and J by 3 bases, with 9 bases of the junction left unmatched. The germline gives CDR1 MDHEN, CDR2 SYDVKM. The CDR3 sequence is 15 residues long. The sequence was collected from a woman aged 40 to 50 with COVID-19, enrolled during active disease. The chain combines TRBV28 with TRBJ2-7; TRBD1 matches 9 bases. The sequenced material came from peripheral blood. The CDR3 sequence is CASRNHRGQNYEQYF. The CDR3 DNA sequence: TGTGCCAGCAGGAATCACAGGGGGCAGAACTACGAGCAGTACTTC.